This TCR beta chain was retrieved from a study of CD4 T cells in relation to SARS-CoV-2 and coronaviruses. Whole-study findings and limits: No crossreactivity against non-spike viral proteins was tested here. Around two thirds of donors had memory CD4+ clonotypes crossrecognizing SARS-CoV-2 and common cold coronavirus spike.

The protocol was immunoSEQ multiplex PCR, while the TCRdb copy is restricted to in-frame clones and leaves out a portion. Of some 20,000 clones in the sample, approximately 78% were seen once. With regard to this clone: As yet, its antigen is unknown.

In germline, CDR1 is LGHNA, CDR2 YNFKEQ. V lost 0 bases to trimming and J lost 4 bases, with 10 bases between them. The CDR3 covers 15 residues. The unexposed donors gave CD4+ T cells in about 2011-2018, prior to COVID-19. After about 10 days of culture, CD4+ T cells were isolated. Testing used SARS-CoV-2 S/N and four cold-coronavirus spikes on unexposed-donor CD4+ T cells, cells permitting. PBMCs were plated at a few million per well in IL-2-containing medium. The chain is built from TRBV4-2 and TRBJ1-5; D not certain. The sample taken for sequencing was CD4+ T cells from PBMCs, cultured in vitro. The clonotype was recovered from a human donor in good health. DNA of the CDR3: TGTGCCAGCAGCCAAGATACACAGAGTAATCAGCCCCAGCATTTT. It codes for CASSQDTQSNQPQHF.